Included here is one T cell receptor beta chain sequence, with context. Researchers prepared the TCRbeta library using unique molecular identifiers, the study reports. TCRdb reprocessed the PCR reads via MiXCR and lists one record per CDR3 protein. This table has about 500,000 distinct CDR3 sequences, 30% to 35% appearing once. The data originate from a study of T-cell reconstitution after alpha-beta-depleted transplantation in children. Trimming cost V 6 bases and J 5 bases; bases outside gene matches: 9. The CDR3 has 15 amino acids. Germline CDR1 SGHTA, CDR2 FQGNSA. This chain connects TRBV7-2 to TRBJ2-1, with 8 bases lining up with TRBD1. This material consisted of PBMCs from the stem cell graft donor, taken from the stem cell graft. The sequence derives from a human donor who donated a stem cell graft to a child with aplastic anemia. The CDR3 loop is CASRRRTGLNNEQFF. Written as DNA, the CDR3 is TGTGCCAGCAGGCGGAGGACAGGGCTGAACAATGAGCAGTTCTTC.